The rows below give T cell receptor beta chains drawn from one sample of a study of T cells after yellow fever vaccination. MiXCR was run by TCRdb on the 5' RACE reads, yielding one entry per CDR3 protein. The sample lists approximately 350,000 distinct CDR3 sequences; around a tenth were seen once. This specimen consisted of PBMCs, obtained on the day of the first yellow fever vaccination. The receptors derive from a man aged 18 to 30 who received the YFV17D yellow fever vaccine. The CDR3 runs from the conserved cysteine through the conserved F or W. D genes are given only for firm matches. Size is stated for part of the rows, as once, few or many counts, or as a class when the clone is expanded.

abundance	d_gene	v_gene	j_gene	CDR3aa	CDR3nt
.	.	TRBV19	TRBJ2-1	CASSVLAGSYNEQFF	TGTGCCAGTTCGGTCCTGGCAGGGAGCTACAATGAGCAGTTCTTC
.	.	TRBV5-1	TRBJ2-5	CASSYQAGRETQYF	TGCGCCAGCAGCTACCAAGCGGGCCGGGAGACCCAGTACTTC
.	.	TRBV20-1	TRBJ1-3	CSAYPTGIISGNTIYF	TGCAGTGCTTACCCTACAGGGATTATTTCGGGAAACACCATATATTTT
many	.	TRBV5-1	TRBJ1-1	CASSLKGTTEAFF	TGCGCCAGCAGCTTGAAAGGGACCACTGAAGCTTTCTTT
few	TRBD1	TRBV4-3	TRBJ1-5	CASSHNQGAGQPQHF	TGCGCCAGCAGCCATAACCAGGGGGCGGGTCAGCCCCAGCATTTT
.	.	TRBV5-1	TRBJ2-1	CAGSLGASSYNEQFF	TGCGCCGGCAGCTTAGGCGCTAGCTCCTACAATGAGCAGTTCTTC
.	TRBD2	TRBV12-3/TRBV12-4	TRBJ2-5	CASSLERLAGQETQYF	TGTGCCAGCAGTTTAGAAAGACTAGCGGGCCAAGAGACCCAGTACTTC
.	.	TRBV20-1	TRBJ2-3	CSARSTDTQYF	TGCAGTGCTAGAAGCACAGATACGCAGTATTTT
few	.	TRBV18	TRBJ1-5	CASSRGEDQPQHF	TGTGCCAGCTCCCGAGGCGAAGATCAGCCCCAGCATTTT
few	.	TRBV5-4	TRBJ2-6	CASSYTGNPGANVLTF	TGTGCCAGCAGTTATACAGGAAACCCTGGGGCCAACGTCCTGACTTTC
few	.	TRBV9	TRBJ2-2	CASSSRGLNTGELFF	TGTGCCAGCAGCTCCAGGGGACTGAACACCGGGGAGCTGTTTTTT
few	TRBD1	TRBV28	TRBJ1-5	CASKSGTGSQPQHF	TGTGCCAGTAAATCCGGGACAGGGAGTCAGCCCCAGCATTTT
few	TRBD1	TRBV18	TRBJ2-7	CASSPDRASYEQYF	TGTGCCAGCTCACCGGACAGGGCCTCCTACGAGCAGTACTTC
.	.	TRBV24-1	TRBJ2-5	CATSGTTLAGETQYF	TGTGCCACCAGTGGAACGACGCTGGCGGGGGAGACCCAGTACTTC
few	.	TRBV7-9	TRBJ1-4	CASSLGQYATNEKLFF	TGTGCCAGCAGCTTAGGACAGTATGCAACTAATGAAAAACTGTTTTTT
.	.	TRBV7-2	TRBJ1-6	CASSLVTAPLHF	TGTGCCAGCAGCTTAGTTACTGCCCCCCTCCACTTT
.	.	TRBV7-9	TRBJ1-1	CASSPVGWTVNTEAFF	TGTGCCAGCAGCCCCGTGGGATGGACTGTGAACACTGAAGCTTTCTTT
.	TRBD1	TRBV5-1	TRBJ2-7	CASSLGNRGQEQYF	TGCGCCAGCAGCCTCGGTAACAGGGGGCAGGAGCAGTACTTC
.	.	TRBV4-3	TRBJ2-7	CASSQGIDFYEQYF	TGCGCCAGCAGCCAAGGCATAGATTTCTACGAGCAGTACTTC
.	.	TRBV20-1	TRBJ1-4	CSARGPAEKLFF	TGCAGTGCTAGAGGGCCGGCCGAAAAACTGTTTTTT
.	.	TRBV2	TRBJ1-4	CASRRETTNEKLFF	TGTGCCAGCCGGAGAGAAACAACTAATGAAAAACTGTTTTTT
few	TRBD1	TRBV20-1	TRBJ1-6	CSGWTGGTSSPLHF	TGCAGTGGTTGGACAGGGGGGACATCATCACCCCTCCACTTT
.	.	TRBV5-6	TRBJ2-4	CASSLEGTGFKNIQYF	TGTGCCAGCAGCTTGGAGGGAACCGGATTCAAAAACATTCAGTACTTC
.	.	TRBV30	TRBJ1-5	CAWTDGANQPQHF	TGTGCCTGGACTGATGGGGCTAATCAGCCCCAGCATTTT
few	.	TRBV24-1	TRBJ2-3	CATSGRGPDTQYF	TGTGCCACCAGTGGCCGCGGCCCAGATACGCAGTATTTT
few	.	TRBV7-9	TRBJ2-7	CASSLRRLEAEQYF	TGTGCCAGCAGCTTACGTAGGCTAGAGGCCGAGCAGTACTTC
few	.	TRBV4-2	TRBJ2-7	CASSQSAYEQYF	TGTGCCAGCAGCCAGTCGGCCTACGAGCAGTACTTC
.	TRBD1	TRBV7-8	TRBJ2-3	CASSLAIRSQGVWTDTQYF	TGTGCCAGCAGCTTAGCAATCAGATCACAGGGGGTTTGGACAGATACGCAGTATTTT
.	.	TRBV9	TRBJ2-2	CASSVSGAGELFF	TGTGCCAGCAGCGTATCAGGGGCCGGGGAGCTGTTTTTT
few	.	TRBV6-5	TRBJ2-5	CASSYSRERGETQYF	TGTGCCAGCAGTTACTCGAGGGAAAGGGGGGAGACCCAGTACTTC
.	TRBD1	TRBV7-7	TRBJ2-2	CASSRDRVAGGELFF	TGTGCCAGCAGCCGGGACAGGGTTGCCGGCGGGGAGCTGTTTTTT
.	TRBD1	TRBV11-1	TRBJ1-6	CASSLTGQGLSSYNSPLHF	TGTGCCAGCAGCTTAACCGGACAGGGCCTGAGCTCCTATAATTCACCCCTCCACTTT
few	.	TRBV5-1	TRBJ1-1	CASSLRPDGGTEAFF	TGCGCCAGCAGCTTGCGGCCCGACGGGGGGACTGAAGCTTTCTTT
few	TRBD1	TRBV7-2	TRBJ1-6	CASSPRDSRNSPLHF	TGTGCCAGCAGCCCCCGGGACAGCAGGAATTCACCCCTCCACTTT
few	TRBD1	TRBV6-2/TRBV6-3	TRBJ2-3	CASSRGQDTDTQYF	TGTGCCAGCAGCCGCGGACAGGACACAGATACGCAGTATTTT
few	TRBD1	TRBV4-1	TRBJ2-2	CASSRAGTGVAGELFF	TGCGCCAGCAGCCGAGCCGGGACAGGGGTCGCCGGGGAGCTGTTTTTT